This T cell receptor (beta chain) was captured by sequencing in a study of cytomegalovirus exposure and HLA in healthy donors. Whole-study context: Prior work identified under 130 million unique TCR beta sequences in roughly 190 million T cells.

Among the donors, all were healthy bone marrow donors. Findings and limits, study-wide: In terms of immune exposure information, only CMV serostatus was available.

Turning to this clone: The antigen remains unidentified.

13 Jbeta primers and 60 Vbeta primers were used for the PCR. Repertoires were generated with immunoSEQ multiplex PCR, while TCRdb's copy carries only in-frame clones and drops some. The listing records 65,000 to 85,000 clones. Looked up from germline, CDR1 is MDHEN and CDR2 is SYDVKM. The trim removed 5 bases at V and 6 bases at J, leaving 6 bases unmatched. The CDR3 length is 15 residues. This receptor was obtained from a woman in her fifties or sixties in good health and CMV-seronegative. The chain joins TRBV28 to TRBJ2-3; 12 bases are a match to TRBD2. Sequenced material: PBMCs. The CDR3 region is CASSPTLAGGDTQYF. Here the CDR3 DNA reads TGTGCCAGCAGTCCTACACTAGCGGGGGGTGATACGCAGTATTTT. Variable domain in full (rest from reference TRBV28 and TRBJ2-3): DVKVTQSSRYLVKRTGEKVFLECVQDMDHENMFWYRQDPGLGLRLIYFSYDVKMKEKGDIPEGYSVSREKKERFSLILESASTNQTSMYLCASSPTLAGGDTQYFGPGTRLTVL.